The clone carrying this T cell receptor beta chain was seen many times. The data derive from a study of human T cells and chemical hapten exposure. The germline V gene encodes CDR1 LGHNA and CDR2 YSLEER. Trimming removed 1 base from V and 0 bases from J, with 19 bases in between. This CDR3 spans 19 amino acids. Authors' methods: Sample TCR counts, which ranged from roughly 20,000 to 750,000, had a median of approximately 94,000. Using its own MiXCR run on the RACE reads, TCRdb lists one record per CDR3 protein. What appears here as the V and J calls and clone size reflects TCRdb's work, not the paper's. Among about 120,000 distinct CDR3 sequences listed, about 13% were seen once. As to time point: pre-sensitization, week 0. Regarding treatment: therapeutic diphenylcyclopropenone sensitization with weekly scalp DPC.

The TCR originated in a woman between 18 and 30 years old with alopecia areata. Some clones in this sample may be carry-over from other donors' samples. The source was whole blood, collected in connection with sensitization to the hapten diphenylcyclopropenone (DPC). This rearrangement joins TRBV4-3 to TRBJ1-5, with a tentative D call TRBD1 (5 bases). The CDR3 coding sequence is TGCGCCAGCAGCCAAGTTCGCATGACAGCGATTTATAGCAATCAGCCCCAGCATTTT. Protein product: CASSQVRMTAIYSNQPQHF.